These T cell receptor beta chains were read from a single sample in a study of shared clonotypes between healthy human individuals. Method: immunoSEQ multiplex PCR; TCRdb's copy keeps in-frame clones and lacks some. The table includes some 480,000 clones, less than 80% detected once. The sample was PBMCs. These receptors were obtained from a woman aged 35 to 49 in good health. Some clones in this sample may be carry-over from other donors' samples. The CDR3 runs from the conserved cysteine through the conserved F or W. D genes are given only for firm matches. For some rows the clone size is stated as once, few or many, or as a class when expanded; others skip it.

D gene,clone size,V gene,CDR3 length,J gene,CDR3 protein,CDR3 DNA
-,-,TRBV4-2,16,TRBJ1-5,CASSQDGHHSNQPQHF,TGTGCCAGCAGCCAAGATGGGCATCATAGCAATCAGCCCCAGCATTTT
-,-,TRBV2,14,TRBJ1-5,CASGVHGASGPQHF,TGTGCCAGCGGCGTACATGGTGCGTCTGGGCCCCAGCATTTT
TRBD1,-,TRBV6-7,15,TRBJ2-7,CASRPQDREAYEQYF,TGTGCCAGCAGGCCCCAGGACAGGGAGGCCTACGAGCAGTACTTC
-,-,TRBV23-1,16,TRBJ1-1,CASSQSDLPTGGEAFF,TGCGCCAGCAGTCAATCGGACCTCCCGACAGGCGGAGAAGCTTTCTTT
TRBD1,-,TRBV27,15,TRBJ2-5,CASRTDRGREETQYF,TGTGCCAGCAGGACAGACAGGGGGCGGGAGGAGACCCAGTACTTC
TRBD2,-,TRBV30,13,TRBJ2-2,CASPFSGPGELFF,TGTGCCTCCCCATTTAGCGGGCCCGGGGAGCTGTTTTTT
-,-,TRBV7-9,16,TRBJ2-7,CASSLAVGVSSYEQYF,TGTGCCAGCAGCTTAGCTGTGGGGGTGTCCTCCTACGAGCAGTACTTC
-,-,TRBV14,15,TRBJ1-2,CASSQQTGSNYGYTF,TGTGCCAGCAGCCAACAGACAGGAAGTAACTATGGCTACACCTTC
TRBD2,once,TRBV5-1,15,TRBJ2-7,CASTSRALAEDEQYF,TGCGCCAGCACCTCGAGGGCCCTAGCGGAGGACGAGCAGTACTTC
-,-,TRBV19,14,TRBJ1-4,CASSMSATNEKLFF,TGTGCCAGTAGTATGTCAGCAACTAATGAAAAACTGTTTTTT
-,-,TRBV7-2,14,TRBJ1-2,CASSLAGEGGSYTF,TGTGCCAGCAGCTTAGCGGGTGAGGGGGGGAGCTACACCTTC
TRBD2,-,TRBV11-2,18,TRBJ2-3,CASSLDRYGTRSTDTQYF,TGTGCCAGCAGCTTAGATCGGTATGGGACTAGAAGCACAGATACGCAGTATTTT
-,-,TRBV28,15,TRBJ1-1,CASIGFGVLNTEAFF,TGTGCCAGCATTGGTTTTGGGGTCCTAAACACTGAAGCTTTCTTT
-,-,TRBV30,11,TRBJ2-1,CAWSQELEQFF,TGTGCCTGGAGCCAGGAGCTTGAGCAGTTCTTC
-,-,TRBV7-6,14,TRBJ2-5,CASSLGGGWETQYF,TGTGCCAGCAGCTTAGGTGGGGGCTGGGAGACCCAGTACTTC
TRBD1,-,TRBV4-2,18,TRBJ2-7,CASSQERQGALNPYEQYF,TGTGCCAGCAGCCAAGAGAGGCAGGGGGCTCTTAATCCCTACGAGCAGTACTTC
TRBD2,-,TRBV6-5,16,TRBJ2-7,CASSYSRASGTYEQYF,TGTGCCAGCAGTTACTCGCGGGCTAGCGGGACCTACGAGCAGTACTTC
-,-,TRBV2,17,TRBJ1-1,CASRGLSGGRVNTEAFF,TGTGCCAGCAGGGGGCTTTCCGGGGGACGGGTGAACACTGAAGCTTTCTTT
-,-,TRBV11-2,14,TRBJ2-3,CASSSRGHRDTQYF,TGTGCCAGCAGCTCCCGGGGCCACAGAGATACGCAGTATTTT
TRBD2,once,TRBV27,19,TRBJ2-1,CASSNTPGTSRTYHNEQFF,TGTGCCAGCAGTAATACTCCCGGGACTAGCAGAACATACCACAATGAGCAGTTCTTC
-,-,TRBV19,13,TRBJ1-5,CASSIRDGSPQHF,TGTGCCAGTAGTATACGGGACGGCAGCCCCCAGCATTTT
TRBD1,-,TRBV27,17,TRBJ2-2,CASSLTLDRVAPGELFF,TGTGCCAGCAGTTTGACCCTGGACAGGGTAGCGCCCGGGGAGCTGTTTTTT
-,-,TRBV28,14,TRBJ1-3,CASGGAHSGNTIYF,TGTGCCAGCGGCGGAGCCCACTCTGGAAACACCATATATTTT
-,once,TRBV2,15,TRBJ2-2,CASRTGPANTGELFF,TGTGCCAGCAGGACGGGACCGGCGAACACCGGGGAGCTGTTTTTT
TRBD2,few,TRBV5-1,18,TRBJ2-3,CASSLGLAGVRSADTQYF,TGCGCCAGCAGCTTGGGACTAGCGGGAGTTAGGAGCGCAGATACGCAGTATTTT
-,-,TRBV5-1,16,TRBJ2-7,CASSLASGHISYEQYF,TGCGCCAGCAGCTTGGCGAGCGGGCACATCTCCTACGAGCAGTACTTC
TRBD1,-,TRBV15,15,TRBJ1-1,CATSRGQGANTEAFF,TGTGCCACCAGCAGGGGACAGGGTGCGAACACTGAAGCTTTCTTT
-,-,TRBV4-3,13,TRBJ1-2,CASSQSGGYGYTF,TGCGCCAGCAGCCAAAGTGGGGGGTATGGCTACACCTTC
TRBD1,-,TRBV7-9,14,TRBJ1-1,CASSLPRGDTEAFF,TGTGCCAGCAGCTTACCCAGGGGGGACACTGAAGCTTTCTTT
TRBD2,few,TRBV30,15,TRBJ2-2,CAWSVLGRDTGELFF,TGTGCCTGGAGTGTACTCGGGAGGGACACCGGGGAGCTGTTTTTT
-,-,TRBV29-1,13,TRBJ2-5,CSVAYSTKETQYF,TGCAGCGTTGCGTACAGTACCAAAGAGACCCAGTACTTC
-,-,TRBV19,16,TRBJ2-7,CASSIVVGRPIDEQYF,TGTGCCAGTAGTATAGTGGTCGGACGACCTATCGACGAGCAGTACTTC
TRBD2,-,TRBV5-1,16,TRBJ2-1,CASSSGLAVTDNEQFF,TGCGCCAGCAGCTCGGGACTAGCGGTCACGGACAATGAGCAGTTCTTC
-,-,TRBV28,16,TRBJ1-4,CASSLGGFPTNEKLFF,TGTGCCAGCAGCCTCGGGGGATTTCCTACTAATGAAAAACTGTTTTTT
-,once,TRBV9,16,TRBJ2-2,CASSVDVMMNTGELFF,TGTGCCAGCAGCGTAGATGTCATGATGAACACCGGGGAGCTGTTTTTT
-,-,TRBV6-6,15,TRBJ2-1,CASSSPGRAGNEQFF,TGTGCCAGCAGTTCGCCCGGGCGTGCGGGCAATGAGCAGTTCTTC
-,-,TRBV5-5,14,TRBJ2-6,CASSLGDGANVLTF,TGTGCCAGCAGCCTGGGTGATGGGGCCAACGTCCTGACTTTC
TRBD2,-,TRBV19,20,TRBJ2-3,CASSYTGLAGGLRAKDTQYF,TGTGCCAGTAGTTACACCGGACTAGCGGGAGGGCTGAGGGCTAAAGATACGCAGTATTTT
-,-,TRBV14,11,TRBJ2-1,CASSQRDEQFF,TGTGCCAGCAGCCAAAGGGATGAGCAGTTCTTC
-,-,TRBV2,16,TRBJ2-6,CASSGVETSGANVLTF,TGTGCCAGCAGCGGCGTGGAAACCTCTGGGGCCAACGTCCTGACTTTC
-,-,TRBV11-2,19,TRBJ1-2,CASSLGPSHVGWTNYGYTF,TGTGCCAGCAGCTTGGGGCCCTCACACGTTGGGTGGACTAACTATGGCTACACCTTC
-,few,TRBV11-2,13,TRBJ1-1,CASSLWEITEAFF,TGTGCCAGCAGCTTATGGGAAATAACTGAAGCTTTCTTT
-,few,TRBV7-2,16,TRBJ2-6,CASRLLRSTGANVLTF,TGTGCCAGCAGGTTACTAAGGTCTACTGGGGCCAACGTCCTGACTTTC
-,few,TRBV30,12,TRBJ1-6,CAWSVGSGPLHF,TGTGCCTGGAGTGTGGGCAGCGGACCCCTCCACTTT
-,-,TRBV6-1,17,TRBJ1-5,CASSEAGGRPSNQPQHF,TGTGCCAGCAGTGAAGCTGGGGGCAGACCCAGCAATCAGCCCCAGCATTTT
-,-,TRBV28,13,TRBJ2-5,CASSSGRKETQYF,TGTGCCAGCAGTTCGGGACGAAAAGAGACCCAGTACTTC
-,-,TRBV4-1,15,TRBJ1-5,CASSQGGGSLQPQHF,TGCGCCAGCAGCCAAGGGGGGGGATCGCTTCAGCCCCAGCATTTT
-,-,TRBV25-1,14,TRBJ2-3,CASSATRGWDTQYF,TGTGCCAGCAGTGCGACTAGAGGGTGGGATACGCAGTATTTT